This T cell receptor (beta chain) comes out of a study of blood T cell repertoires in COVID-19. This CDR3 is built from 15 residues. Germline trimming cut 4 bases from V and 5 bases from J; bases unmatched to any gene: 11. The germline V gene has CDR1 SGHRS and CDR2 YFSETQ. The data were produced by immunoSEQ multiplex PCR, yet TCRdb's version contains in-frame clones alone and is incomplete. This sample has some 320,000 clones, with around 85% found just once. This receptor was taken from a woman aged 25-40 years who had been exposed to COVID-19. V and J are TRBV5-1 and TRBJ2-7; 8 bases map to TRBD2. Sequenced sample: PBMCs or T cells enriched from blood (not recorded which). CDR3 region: CASSESGTSFDEQYF. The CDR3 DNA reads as TGCGCCAGCAGCGAAAGCGGGACTAGTTTTGACGAGCAGTACTTC.